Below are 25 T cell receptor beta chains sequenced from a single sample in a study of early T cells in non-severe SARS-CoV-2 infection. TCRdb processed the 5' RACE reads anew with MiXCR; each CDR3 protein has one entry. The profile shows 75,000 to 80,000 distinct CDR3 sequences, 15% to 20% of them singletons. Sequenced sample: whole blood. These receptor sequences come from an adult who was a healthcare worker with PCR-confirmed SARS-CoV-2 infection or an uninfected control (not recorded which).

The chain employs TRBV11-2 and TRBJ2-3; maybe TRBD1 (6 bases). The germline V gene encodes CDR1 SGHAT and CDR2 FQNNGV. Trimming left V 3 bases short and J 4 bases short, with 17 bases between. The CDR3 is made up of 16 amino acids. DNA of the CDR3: TGTGCCAGCAGCTTCGGTTTTCAGGGGCTGGCAGATACGCAGTATTTT. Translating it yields CASSFGFQGLADTQYF.

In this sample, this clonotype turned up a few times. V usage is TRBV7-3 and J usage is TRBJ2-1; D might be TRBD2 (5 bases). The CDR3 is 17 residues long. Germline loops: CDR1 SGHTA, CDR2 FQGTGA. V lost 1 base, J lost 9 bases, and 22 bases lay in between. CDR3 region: CASSLIPGVGAPLEQFF. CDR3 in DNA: TGTGCCAGCAGCTTAATCCCCGGGGTAGGAGCCCCCCTTGAGCAGTTCTTC.

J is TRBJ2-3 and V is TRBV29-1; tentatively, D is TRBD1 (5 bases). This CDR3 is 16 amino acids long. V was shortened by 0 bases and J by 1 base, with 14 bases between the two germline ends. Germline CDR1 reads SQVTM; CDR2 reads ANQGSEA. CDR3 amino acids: CSVEEAAGRCTDTQYF. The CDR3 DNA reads TGCAGCGTTGAAGAAGCCGCAGGGCGATGCACAGATACGCAGTATTTT.

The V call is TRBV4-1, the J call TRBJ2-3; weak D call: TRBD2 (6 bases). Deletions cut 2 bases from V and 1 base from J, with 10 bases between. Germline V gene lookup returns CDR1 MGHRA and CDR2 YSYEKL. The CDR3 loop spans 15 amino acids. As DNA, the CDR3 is TGCGCCAGCAGCCAAATCGGGGGACGCACAGATACGCAGTATTTT. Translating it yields CASSQIGGRTDTQYF.

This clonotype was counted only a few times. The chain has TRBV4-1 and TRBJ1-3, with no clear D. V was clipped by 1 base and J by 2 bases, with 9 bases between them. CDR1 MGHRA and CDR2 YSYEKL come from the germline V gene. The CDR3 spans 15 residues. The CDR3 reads CASSQGSGAGNTIYF. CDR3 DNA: TGCGCCAGCAGCCAAGGTTCTGGGGCTGGAAACACCATATATTTT.

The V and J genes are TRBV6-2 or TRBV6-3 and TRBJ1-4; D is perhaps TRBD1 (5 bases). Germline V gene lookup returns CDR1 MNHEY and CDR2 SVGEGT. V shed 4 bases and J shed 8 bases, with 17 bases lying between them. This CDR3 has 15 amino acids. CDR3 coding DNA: TGTGCCAGCAGTTCCGACAGATCCCAAACGGAAAAACTGTTTTTT. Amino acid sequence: CASSSDRSQTEKLFF.

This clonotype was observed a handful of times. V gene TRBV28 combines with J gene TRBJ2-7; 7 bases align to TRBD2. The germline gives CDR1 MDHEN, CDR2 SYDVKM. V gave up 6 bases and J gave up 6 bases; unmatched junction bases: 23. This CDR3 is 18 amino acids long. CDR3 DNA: TGTGCCAGCAGACCGCCTCGCCACTCGGGACTAATAGTTCTCGAGCAGTACTTC. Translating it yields CASRPPRHSGLIVLEQYF.

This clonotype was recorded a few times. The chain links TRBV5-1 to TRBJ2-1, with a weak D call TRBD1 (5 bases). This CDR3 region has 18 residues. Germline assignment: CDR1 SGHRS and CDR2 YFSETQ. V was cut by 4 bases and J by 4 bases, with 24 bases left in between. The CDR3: CASSPRWGSVKGYNEQFF. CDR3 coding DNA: TGCGCCAGCAGCCCGCGTTGGGGCAGCGTCAAGGGATACAATGAGCAGTTCTTC. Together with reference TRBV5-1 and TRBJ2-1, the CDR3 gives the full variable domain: KAGVTQTPRYLIKTRGQQVTLSCSPISGHRSVSWYQQTPGQGLQFLFEYFSETQRNKGNFPGRFSGRQFSNSRSEMNVSTLELGDSALYLCASSPRWGSVKGYNEQFFGPGTRLTVL.

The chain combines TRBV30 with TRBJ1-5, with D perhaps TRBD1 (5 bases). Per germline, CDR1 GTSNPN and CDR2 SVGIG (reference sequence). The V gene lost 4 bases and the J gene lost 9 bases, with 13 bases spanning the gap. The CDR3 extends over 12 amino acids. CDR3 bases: TGTGCCTGGAACGGGGGTCATGGGCCCCAGCATTTT. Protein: CAWNGGHGPQHF. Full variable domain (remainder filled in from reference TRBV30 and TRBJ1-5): SQTIHQWPATLVQPVGSPLSLECTVEGTSNPNLYWYRQAAGRGLQLLFYSVGIGQISSEVPQNLSASRPQDRQFILSSKKLLLSDSGFYLCAWNGGHGPQHFGDGTRLSIL.

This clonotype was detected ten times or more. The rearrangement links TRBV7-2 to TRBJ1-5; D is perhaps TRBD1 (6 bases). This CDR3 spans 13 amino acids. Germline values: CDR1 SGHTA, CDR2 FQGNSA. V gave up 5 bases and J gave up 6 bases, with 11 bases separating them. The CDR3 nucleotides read TGTGCCAGCAGCGACCAAGGGGGTCAGCCCCAGCATTTT. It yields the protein CASSDQGGQPQHF. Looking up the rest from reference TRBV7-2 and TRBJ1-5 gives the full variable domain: GAGVSQSPSNKVTEKGKDVELRCDPISGHTALYWYRQSLGQGLEFLIYFQGNSAPDKSGLPSDRFSAERTGGSVSTLTIQRTQQEDSAVYLCASSDQGGQPQHFGDGTRLSIL.

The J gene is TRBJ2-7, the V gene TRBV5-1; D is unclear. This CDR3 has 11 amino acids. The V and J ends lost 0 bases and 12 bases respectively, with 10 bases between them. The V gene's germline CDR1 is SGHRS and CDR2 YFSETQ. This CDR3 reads CASSLVGAWYF. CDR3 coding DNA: TGCGCCAGCAGCTTGGTGGGCGCGTGGTACTTC.

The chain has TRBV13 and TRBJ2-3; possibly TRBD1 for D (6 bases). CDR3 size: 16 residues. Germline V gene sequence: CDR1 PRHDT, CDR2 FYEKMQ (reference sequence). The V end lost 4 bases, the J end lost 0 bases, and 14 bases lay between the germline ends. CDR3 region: CASSSRQESSTDTQYF. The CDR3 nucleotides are TGTGCCAGCAGCTCGAGACAGGAATCTAGCACAGATACGCAGTATTTT.

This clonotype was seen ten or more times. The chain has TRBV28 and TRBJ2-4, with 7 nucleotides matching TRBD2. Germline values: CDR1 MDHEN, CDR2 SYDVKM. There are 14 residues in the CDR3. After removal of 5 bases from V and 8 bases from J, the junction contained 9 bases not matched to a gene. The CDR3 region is CASSPRGRADIQYF. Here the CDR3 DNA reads TGTGCCAGCAGTCCTCGAGGGAGGGCGGACATTCAGTACTTC.

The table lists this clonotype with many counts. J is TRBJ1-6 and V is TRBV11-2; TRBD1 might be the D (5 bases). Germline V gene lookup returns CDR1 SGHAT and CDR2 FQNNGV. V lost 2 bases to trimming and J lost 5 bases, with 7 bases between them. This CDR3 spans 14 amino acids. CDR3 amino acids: CASSLQGNNSPLHF. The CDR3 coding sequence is TGTGCCAGCAGCTTACAGGGAAATAATTCACCCCTCCACTTT. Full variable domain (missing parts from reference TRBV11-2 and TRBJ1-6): EAGVAQSPRYKIIEKRQSVAFWCNPISGHATLYWYQQILGQGPKLLIQFQNNGVVDDSQLPKDRFSAERLKGVDSTLKIQPAKLEDSAVYLCASSLQGNNSPLHFGNGTRLTVT.

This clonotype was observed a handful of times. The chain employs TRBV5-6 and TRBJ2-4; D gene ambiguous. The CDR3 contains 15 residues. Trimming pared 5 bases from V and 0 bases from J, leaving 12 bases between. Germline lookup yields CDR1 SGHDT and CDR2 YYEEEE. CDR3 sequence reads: CASSYRLLAKNIQYF. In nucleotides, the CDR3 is TGTGCCAGCAGTTACAGATTATTAGCCAAAAACATTCAGTACTTC.

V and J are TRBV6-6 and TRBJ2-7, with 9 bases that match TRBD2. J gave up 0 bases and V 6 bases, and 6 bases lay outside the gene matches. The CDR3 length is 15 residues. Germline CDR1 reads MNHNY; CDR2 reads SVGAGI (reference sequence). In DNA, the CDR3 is TGTGCCAGCAGCCCTAGGACTAGCGTCTCCTACGAGCAGTACTTC. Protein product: CASSPRTSVSYEQYF.

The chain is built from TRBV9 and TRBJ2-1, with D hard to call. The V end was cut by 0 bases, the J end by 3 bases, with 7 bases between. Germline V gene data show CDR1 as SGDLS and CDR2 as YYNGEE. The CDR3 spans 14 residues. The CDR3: CASSVAASYNEQFF. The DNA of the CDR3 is TGTGCCAGCAGCGTAGCAGCAAGCTACAATGAGCAGTTCTTC.

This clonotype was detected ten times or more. In DNA form, the CDR3 reads TGCAGTGCTAGAGGCGGCAGCACTAGCACAGATACGCAGTATTTT. Encoded protein: CSARGGSTSTDTQYF. V is TRBV20-1 and J is TRBJ2-3; D is unclear. Trimming cost V 1 base and J 0 bases, with 11 bases left between them. This CDR3 has 15 residues. Germline V lookup: CDR1 DFQATT, CDR2 SNEGSKA (reference sequence).

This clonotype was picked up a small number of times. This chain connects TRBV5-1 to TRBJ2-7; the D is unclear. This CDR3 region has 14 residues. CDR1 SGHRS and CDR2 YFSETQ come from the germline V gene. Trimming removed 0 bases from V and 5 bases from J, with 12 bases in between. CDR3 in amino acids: CASSLVDGMDEQYF. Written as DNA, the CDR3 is TGCGCCAGCAGCTTGGTGGACGGCATGGACGAGCAGTACTTC.

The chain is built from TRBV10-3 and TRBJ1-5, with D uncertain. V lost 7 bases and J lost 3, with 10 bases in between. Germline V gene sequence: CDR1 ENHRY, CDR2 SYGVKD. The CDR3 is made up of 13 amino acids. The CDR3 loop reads CAITDGNNQPQHF. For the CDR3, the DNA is TGTGCCATCACCGACGGAAACAATCAGCCCCAGCATTTT.

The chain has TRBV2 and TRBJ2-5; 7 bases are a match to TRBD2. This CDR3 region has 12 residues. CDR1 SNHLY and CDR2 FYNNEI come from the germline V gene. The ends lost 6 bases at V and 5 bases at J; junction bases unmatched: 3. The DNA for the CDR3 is TGTGCCAGCAGGACTAGCATGGAGACCCAGTACTTC. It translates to CASRTSMETQYF. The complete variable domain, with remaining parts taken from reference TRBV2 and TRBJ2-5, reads EPEVTQTPSHQVTQMGQEVILRCVPISNHLYFYWYRQILGQKVEFLVSFYNNEISEKSEIFDDQFSVERPDGSNFTLKIRSTKLEDSAMYFCASRTSMETQYFGPGTRLLVL.

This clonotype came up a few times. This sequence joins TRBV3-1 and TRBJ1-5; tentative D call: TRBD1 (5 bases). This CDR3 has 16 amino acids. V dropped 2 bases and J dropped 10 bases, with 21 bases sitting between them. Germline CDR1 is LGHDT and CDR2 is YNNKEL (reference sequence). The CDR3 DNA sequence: TGTGCCAGCAGCCAAAGGGAGGGTGGAAGGGACCAACCCCAGCATTTT. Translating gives CASSQREGGRDQPQHF.

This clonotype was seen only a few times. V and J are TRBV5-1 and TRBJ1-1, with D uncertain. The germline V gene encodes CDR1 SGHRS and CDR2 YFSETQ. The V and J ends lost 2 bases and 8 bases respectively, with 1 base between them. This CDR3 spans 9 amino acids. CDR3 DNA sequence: TGCGCCAGCAGCTTAGAAGCTTTCTTT. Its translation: CASSLEAFF.

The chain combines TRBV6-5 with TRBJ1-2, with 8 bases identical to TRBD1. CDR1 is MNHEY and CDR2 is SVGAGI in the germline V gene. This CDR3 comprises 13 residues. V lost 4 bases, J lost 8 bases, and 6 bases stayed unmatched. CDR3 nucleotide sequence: TGTGCCAGCAGTTCCCGGACAGGGCAAGGCTACACCTTC. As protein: CASSSRTGQGYTF.

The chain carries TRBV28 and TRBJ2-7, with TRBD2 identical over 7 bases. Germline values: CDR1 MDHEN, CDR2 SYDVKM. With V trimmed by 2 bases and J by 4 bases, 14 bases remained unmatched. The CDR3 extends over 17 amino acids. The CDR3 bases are TGTGCCAGCAGTTTACCCGACGGGAGGCTCGGGCGGTACGAGCAGTACTTC. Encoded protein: CASSLPDGRLGRYEQYF.